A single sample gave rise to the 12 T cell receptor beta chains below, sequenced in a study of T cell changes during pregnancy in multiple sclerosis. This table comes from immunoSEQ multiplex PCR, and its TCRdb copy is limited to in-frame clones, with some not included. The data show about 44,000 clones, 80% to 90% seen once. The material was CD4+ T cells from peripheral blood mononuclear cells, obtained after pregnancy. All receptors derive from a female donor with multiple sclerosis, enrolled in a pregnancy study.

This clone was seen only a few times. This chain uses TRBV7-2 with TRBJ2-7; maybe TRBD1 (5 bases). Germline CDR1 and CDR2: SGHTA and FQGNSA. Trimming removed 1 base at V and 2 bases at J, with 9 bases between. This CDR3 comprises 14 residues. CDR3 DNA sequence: TGTGCCAGCAGCTTAGTAGGGGCCACCTACGAGCAGTACTTC. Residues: CASSLVGATYEQYF.

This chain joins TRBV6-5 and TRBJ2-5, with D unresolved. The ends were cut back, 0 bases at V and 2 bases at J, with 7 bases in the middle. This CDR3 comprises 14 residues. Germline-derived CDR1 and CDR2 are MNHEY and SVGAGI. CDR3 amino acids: CASSYSPGQETQYF. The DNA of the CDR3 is TGTGCCAGCAGTTACTCGCCAGGACAAGAGACCCAGTACTTC.

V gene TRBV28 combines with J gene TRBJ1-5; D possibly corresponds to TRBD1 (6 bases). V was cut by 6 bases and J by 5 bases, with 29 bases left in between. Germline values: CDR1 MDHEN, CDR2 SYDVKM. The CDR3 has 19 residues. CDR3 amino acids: CASRWKREDSPWIDQPQHF. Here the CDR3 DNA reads TGTGCCAGCAGGTGGAAACGTGAGGACAGTCCATGGATTGATCAGCCCCAGCATTTT.

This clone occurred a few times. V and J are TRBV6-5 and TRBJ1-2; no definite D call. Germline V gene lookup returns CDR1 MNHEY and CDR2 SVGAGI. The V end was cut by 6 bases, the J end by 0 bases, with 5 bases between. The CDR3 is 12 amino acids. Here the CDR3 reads CASRQTNYGYTF. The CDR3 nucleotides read TGTGCCAGCAGACAGACTAACTATGGCTACACCTTC.

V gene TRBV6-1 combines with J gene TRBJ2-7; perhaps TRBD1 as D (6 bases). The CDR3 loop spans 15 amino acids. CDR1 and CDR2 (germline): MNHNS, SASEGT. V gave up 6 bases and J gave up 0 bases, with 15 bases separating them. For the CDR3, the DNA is TGTGCCAGCAGCTTCCGGGACACAATCTCCTACGAGCAGTACTTC. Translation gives CASSFRDTISYEQYF.

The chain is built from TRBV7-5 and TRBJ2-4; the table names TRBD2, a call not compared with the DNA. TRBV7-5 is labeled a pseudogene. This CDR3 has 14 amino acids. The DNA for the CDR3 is TGTGCCAGAAGATACAGCGGTGGAAAGGACATTCAGTACTTC. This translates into CARRYSGGKDIQYF.

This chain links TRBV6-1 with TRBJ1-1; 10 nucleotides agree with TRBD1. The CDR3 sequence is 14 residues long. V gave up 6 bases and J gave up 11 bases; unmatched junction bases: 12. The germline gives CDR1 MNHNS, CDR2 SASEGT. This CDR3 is CASRLTGGAPLAFF. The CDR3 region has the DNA TGTGCCAGCAGGCTGACAGGGGGCGCCCCTTTGGCTTTCTTT.

The CDR3 sequence: CASSPQDHLSGEQYF. For the CDR3, the DNA is TGTGCCAGCTCCCCTCAGGATCACCTAAGTGGCGAGCAGTACTTC. The rearrangement uses TRBV18 and TRBJ2-7; D remains ambiguous. The length of the CDR3 is 15 residues. With 6 bases removed from V and 6 bases from J, the gap between germline ends came to 21 bases. Germline V gene lookup returns CDR1 KGHSH and CDR2 LQKENI.

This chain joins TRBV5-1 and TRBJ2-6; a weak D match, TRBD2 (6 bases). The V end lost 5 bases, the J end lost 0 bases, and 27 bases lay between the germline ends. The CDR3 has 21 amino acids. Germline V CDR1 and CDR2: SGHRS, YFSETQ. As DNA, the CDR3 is TGCGCCAGCAGGACGCTTGGAGGGTCGCAGGAGAAGAGCTCTGGGGCCAACGTCCTGACTTTC. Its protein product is CASRTLGGSQEKSSGANVLTF. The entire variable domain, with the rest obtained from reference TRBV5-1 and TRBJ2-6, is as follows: KAGVTQTPRYLIKTRGQQVTLSCSPISGHRSVSWYQQTPGQGLQFLFEYFSETQRNKGNFPGRFSGRQFSNSRSEMNVSTLELGDSALYLCASRTLGGSQEKSSGANVLTFGAGSRLTVL.

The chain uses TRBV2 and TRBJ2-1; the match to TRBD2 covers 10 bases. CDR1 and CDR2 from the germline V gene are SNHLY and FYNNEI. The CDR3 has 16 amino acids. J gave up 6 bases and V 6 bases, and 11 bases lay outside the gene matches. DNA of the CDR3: TGTGCCAGCAGGAGGTATAGCGGGAGGACGGGCAATGAGCAGTTCTTC. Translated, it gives CASRRYSGRTGNEQFF.

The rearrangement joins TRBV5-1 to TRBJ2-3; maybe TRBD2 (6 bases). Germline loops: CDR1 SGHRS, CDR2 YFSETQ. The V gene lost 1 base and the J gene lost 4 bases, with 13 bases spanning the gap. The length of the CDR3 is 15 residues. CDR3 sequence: CASSLTGDPADTQYF. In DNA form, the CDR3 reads TGCGCCAGCAGCTTGACGGGGGATCCCGCAGATACGCAGTATTTT.

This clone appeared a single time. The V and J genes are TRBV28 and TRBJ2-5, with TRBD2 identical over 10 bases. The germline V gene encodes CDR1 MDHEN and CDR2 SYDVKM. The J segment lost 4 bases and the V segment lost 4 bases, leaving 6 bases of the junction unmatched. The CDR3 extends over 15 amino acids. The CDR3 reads CASSSMGLALETQYF. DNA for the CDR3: TGTGCCAGCAGTTCGATGGGACTAGCGTTAGAGACCCAGTACTTC.